This T cell receptor (beta chain) was profiled in a study of vaccination effects on CD4 cells after COVID-19. Study at large: The participants, recipients of two vaccine doses, got either BNT162b2 or mRNA-1273. Whole-study results and caveats: Late post-vaccination, clones induced by infection and those induced by vaccine underwent marked clonal contraction.

Antigen-specific CD4+ T cells expanded by the ViraFEST assay with viral peptide pools were then sequenced. The authors isolated CD4+ T cells after ten to eleven days of culture. None of these healthy vaccinees had been infected with SARS-CoV-2 before vaccination. For each well, about 1.8 million PBMC were cultured with about 10 IU/ml IL-2 and about 11 ug/ml peptides. This clone was detected only a few times. Its target is not known. Assay used: immunoSEQ multiplex PCR; TCRdb lists only in-frame clones, some missing. The table lists around 63,000 clones, roughly 76% of them singletons, with over 3.5% in the top ten. The CDR3 has 15 residues. The V segment lost 8 bases and the J segment 10 bases; nucleotides outside the gene matches: 11. Germline CDR1 is LNHDA and CDR2 is SQIVND (reference sequence).

The chain has TRBV19 and TRBJ2-1; 13 bases are a match to TRBD2. This receptor was taken from a human donor who received a COVID-19 vaccine. The starting material was CD4+ T cells from PBMCs cultured with HCoV-OC43 spike peptides, obtained before COVID-19 vaccination. The subset was: HCoV-OC43 spike overlapping peptide pool stimulation. The CDR3, as DNA: TGTGCCAGTCCCCGGAGGGAACTAGCGGGGGGGGAGCAGTTCTTC. This gives the protein CASPRRELAGGEQFF.